What follows is one T cell receptor beta chain and its context. This entry belongs to a study of blood T cell repertoires in COVID-19. About the study: Nucleic acid was either cDNA or gDNA, and it came from T cells, B-cell-depleted T cells, or PBMCs.

As processed by the authors: Amplification with reference gene primers provided the estimates of nucleated cell counts. The data were produced by immunoSEQ multiplex PCR, yet TCRdb's version contains in-frame clones alone and is incomplete. D and trimming come from the DNA, and the V and J calls and clone size come from that table. This sample carries roughly 300,000 clones, roughly 90% of them seen once, and the ten largest clones take roughly 0.94%. Among Cohort 3 donors, those recovered had two negative PCRs, clearance, or symptom resolution. This receptor was taken from a woman younger than 45 who had recovered from COVID-19. The material sequenced was PBMCs or T cells enriched from blood (not recorded which).

Written as DNA, the CDR3 is TGTGCCAGCAGTGGAACGACAGGGGGGACTGAAGCTTTCTTT. Protein sequence: CASSGTTGGTEAFF. The genes are TRBV2 and TRBJ1-1, with 9 bases lining up with TRBD1. CDR3 size: 14 residues. V was clipped by 4 bases and J by 5 bases; unmatched bases: 5. The germline V gene encodes CDR1 SNHLY and CDR2 FYNNEI.